The clone carrying this TCR beta chain was detected only once. Its antigen is not identified. At one boundary the junction diverges from the germline segment, which might be a read error. Germline lookup yields CDR1 SGHRS and CDR2 YFSETQ. This CDR3 is 15 amino acids long. Treg sorting used a CD4+CD25+CD127-/low gate. Semi-nested PCR with Nested Universal Primer A followed constant-region reverse priming of full-length variable regions. TCRdb passed the 5' RACE reads through MiXCR, listing each CDR3 protein once. This sample yields about 57,000 distinct CDR3 sequences, of which 26% are seen a single time; roughly 2.2% belongs to the top ten. Study-wide results and limits: Tumor Tregs overlapped most with tumor, then blood, naive CD4+ cells. Tumor memory CD4+ T cell TCR gene usage clustered with blood and lymph node memory CD4+ cells and lymph node naive CD4+ cells.

The chain couples TRBV5-1 to TRBJ1-4; D is perhaps TRBD1 (6 bases). This clonotype was obtained from a female donor with breast cancer. Sequenced: tumor-infiltrating Tregs sorted from the breast tumor. In nucleotides, the CDR3 is TGCGCCGGCAGCTTGGGCAGGGGAACTAATGAAAAACTGTTTTTT. This sequence encodes CAGSLGRGTNEKLFF.